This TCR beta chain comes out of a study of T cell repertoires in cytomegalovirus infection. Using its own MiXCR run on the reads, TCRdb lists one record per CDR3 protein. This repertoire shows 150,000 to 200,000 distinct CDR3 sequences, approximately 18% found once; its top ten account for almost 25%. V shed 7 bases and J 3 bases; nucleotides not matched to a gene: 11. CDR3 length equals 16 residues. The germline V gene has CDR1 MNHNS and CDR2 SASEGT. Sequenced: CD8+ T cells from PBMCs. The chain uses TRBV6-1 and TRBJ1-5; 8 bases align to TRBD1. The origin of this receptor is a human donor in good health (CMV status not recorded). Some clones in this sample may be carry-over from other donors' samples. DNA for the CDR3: TGTGCCAGCACCTCACTTGGGACAGGCTACAATCAGCCCCAGCATTTT. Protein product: CASTSLGTGYNQPQHF.